Sequencing of this T cell receptor beta chain was carried out in a study of shared clonotypes between healthy human individuals. Naive CD8 cells were CD45RO-negative, positively selected for CCR7, excluding terminally differentiated effector memory CD45RA+ cells. Nashville, Tennessee was home to all donors, who were Caucasian adults. CDR3 length equals 15 residues. Germline V gene sequence: CDR1 SGDLS, CDR2 YYNGEE. Trimming removed 0 bases from V and 6 bases from J; junction bases left unmatched: 8. Whole-study findings and limits: Generation of non-shared clonotypes was less probable than generation of clonotypes shared by all four donors. In having few donors, the study represented limited genetic and exposure-history diversity.

Here immunoSEQ multiplex PCR was the method, and the copy in TCRdb shows in-frame clones only, minus some. Of around 650,000 clones in the sample, 95% to 97% were seen once. For this clone: Antigen specificity is unknown.

The chain carries TRBV9 and TRBJ2-7; 8 bases map to TRBD2. The sequenced material came from naive CD8+ T cells sorted from blood. This receptor was taken from a woman aged 25 to 39 in good health. The DNA of the CDR3 is TGTGCCAGCAGCGTAGGCAGCGGGAGTTTCTTCGAGCAGTACTTC. This sequence encodes CASSVGSGSFFEQYF.